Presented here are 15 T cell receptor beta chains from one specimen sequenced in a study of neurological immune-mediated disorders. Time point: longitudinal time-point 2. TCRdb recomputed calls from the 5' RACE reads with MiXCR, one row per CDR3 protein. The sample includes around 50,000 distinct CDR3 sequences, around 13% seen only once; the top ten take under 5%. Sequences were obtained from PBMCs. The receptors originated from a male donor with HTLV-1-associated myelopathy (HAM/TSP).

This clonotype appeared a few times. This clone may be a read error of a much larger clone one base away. CDR3 residues: CSARARTHSYNEQFF. The CDR3 DNA follows: TGCAGTGCTAGAGCAAGGACTCACTCCTACAATGAGCAGTTCTTC. This chain joins TRBV20-1 and TRBJ2-1, with D possibly TRBD2 on 5 matching bases. V shed 1 base and J shed 0 bases, with 10 bases lying between them. The CDR3 is 15 residues long. Germline V gene lookup returns CDR1 DFQATT and CDR2 SNEGSKA (reference sequence).

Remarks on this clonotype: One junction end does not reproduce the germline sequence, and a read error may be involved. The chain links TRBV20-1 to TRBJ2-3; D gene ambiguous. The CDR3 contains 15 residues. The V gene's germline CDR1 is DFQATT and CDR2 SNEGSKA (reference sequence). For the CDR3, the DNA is TGCAGTGCTAGCGCCGGGCCCCCGAACCCGGATACACAGTATTTT. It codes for CSASAGPPNPDTQYF.

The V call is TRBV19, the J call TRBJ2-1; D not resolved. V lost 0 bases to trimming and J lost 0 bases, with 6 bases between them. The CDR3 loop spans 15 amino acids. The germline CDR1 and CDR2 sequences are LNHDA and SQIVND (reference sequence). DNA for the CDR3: TGTGCCAGTAGTATAGAAAGGGTCTCCTACAATGAGCAGTTCTTC. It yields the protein CASSIERVSYNEQFF.

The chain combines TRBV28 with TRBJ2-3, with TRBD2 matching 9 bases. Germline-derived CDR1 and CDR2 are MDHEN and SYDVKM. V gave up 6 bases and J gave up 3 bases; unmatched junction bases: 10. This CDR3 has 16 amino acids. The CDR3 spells CASSELAGGETDTQYF. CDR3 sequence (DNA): TGTGCCAGCAGCGAACTAGCGGGCGGCGAGACAGATACGCAGTATTTT.

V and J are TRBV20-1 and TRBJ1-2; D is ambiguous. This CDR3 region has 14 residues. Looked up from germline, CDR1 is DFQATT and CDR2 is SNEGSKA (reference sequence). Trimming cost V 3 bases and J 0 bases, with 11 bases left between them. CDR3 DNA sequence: TGCAGTGCTAGCAATTCGGGAGCTAACTATGGCTACACCTTC. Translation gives CSASNSGANYGYTF.

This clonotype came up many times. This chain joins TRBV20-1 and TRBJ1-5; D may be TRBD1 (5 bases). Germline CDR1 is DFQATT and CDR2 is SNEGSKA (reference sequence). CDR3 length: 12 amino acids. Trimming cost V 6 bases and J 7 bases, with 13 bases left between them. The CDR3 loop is CSAPQGDQPQHF. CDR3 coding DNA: TGCAGTGCACCCCAGGGAGACCAGCCCCAGCATTTT.

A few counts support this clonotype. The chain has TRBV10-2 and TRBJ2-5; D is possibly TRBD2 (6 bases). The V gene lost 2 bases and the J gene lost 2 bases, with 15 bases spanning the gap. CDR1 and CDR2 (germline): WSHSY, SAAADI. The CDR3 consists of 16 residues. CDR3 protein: CASSEPGVVGQETQYF. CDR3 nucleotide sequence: TGCGCCAGCAGTGAGCCGGGAGTCGTTGGTCAAGAGACCCAGTACTTC.

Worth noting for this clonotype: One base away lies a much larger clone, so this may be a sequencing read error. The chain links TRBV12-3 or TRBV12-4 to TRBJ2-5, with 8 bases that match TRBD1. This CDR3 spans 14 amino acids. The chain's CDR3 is CSSSWTGSQETQYF. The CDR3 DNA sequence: TGTTCCAGCAGCTGGACAGGGAGCCAAGAGACCCAGTACTTC.

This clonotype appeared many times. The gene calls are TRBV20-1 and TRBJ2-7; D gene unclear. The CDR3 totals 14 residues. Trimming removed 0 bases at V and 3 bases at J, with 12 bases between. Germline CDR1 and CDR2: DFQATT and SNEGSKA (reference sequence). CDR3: CSARDRVGYYEQYF. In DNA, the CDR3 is TGCAGTGCTAGAGATCGCGTTGGCTACTACGAGCAGTACTTC.

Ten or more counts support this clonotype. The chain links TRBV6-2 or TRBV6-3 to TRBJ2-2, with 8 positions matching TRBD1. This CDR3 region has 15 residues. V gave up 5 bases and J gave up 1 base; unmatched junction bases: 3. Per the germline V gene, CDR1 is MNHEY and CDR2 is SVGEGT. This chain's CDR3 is CASSTGQGNTGELFF. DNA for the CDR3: TGTGCCAGCAGTACCGGACAGGGGAACACCGGGGAGCTGTTTTTT.

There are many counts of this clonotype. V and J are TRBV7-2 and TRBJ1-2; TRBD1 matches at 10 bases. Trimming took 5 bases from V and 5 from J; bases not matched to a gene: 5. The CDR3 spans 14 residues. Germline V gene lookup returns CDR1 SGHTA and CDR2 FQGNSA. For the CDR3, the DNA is TGTGCCAGCAGCGCACGACAGGGGGCATATGGCTACACCTTC. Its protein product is CASSARQGAYGYTF.

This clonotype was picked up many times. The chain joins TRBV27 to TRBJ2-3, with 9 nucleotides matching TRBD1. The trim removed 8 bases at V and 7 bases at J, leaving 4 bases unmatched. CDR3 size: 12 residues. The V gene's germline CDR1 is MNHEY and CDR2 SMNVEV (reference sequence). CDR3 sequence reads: CASGQGSHTQYF. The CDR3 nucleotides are TGTGCCAGCGGACAGGGGTCACATACGCAGTATTTT.

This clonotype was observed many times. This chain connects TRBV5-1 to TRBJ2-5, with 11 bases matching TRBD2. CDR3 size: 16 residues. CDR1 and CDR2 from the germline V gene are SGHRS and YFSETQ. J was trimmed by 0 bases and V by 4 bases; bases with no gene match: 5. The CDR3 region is CASSTLAGENQETQYF. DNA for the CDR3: TGCGCCAGCAGCACACTAGCGGGGGAGAACCAAGAGACCCAGTACTTC.

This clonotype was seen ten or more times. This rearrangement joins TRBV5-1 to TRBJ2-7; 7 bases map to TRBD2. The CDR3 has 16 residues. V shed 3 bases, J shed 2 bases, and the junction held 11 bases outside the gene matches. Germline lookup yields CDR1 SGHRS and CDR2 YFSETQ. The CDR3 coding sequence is TGCGCCAGCAGCTCAACCCGGGGACTAATCACCTACGAGCAGTACTTC. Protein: CASSSTRGLITYEQYF.

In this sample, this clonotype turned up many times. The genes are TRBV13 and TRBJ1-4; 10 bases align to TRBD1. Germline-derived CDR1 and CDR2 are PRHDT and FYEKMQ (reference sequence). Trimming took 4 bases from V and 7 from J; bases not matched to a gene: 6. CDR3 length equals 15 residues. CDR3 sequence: CASSWRTGGIEKLFF. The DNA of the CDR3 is TGTGCCAGCAGCTGGAGGACAGGGGGAATTGAAAAACTGTTTTTT.